This T cell receptor (beta chain) originates from a study of T cells in Graves' hyperthyroidism and ophthalmopathy. Patients between 18 and 65 years old had hyperthyroidism, newly diagnosed and lasting under 2 months. It was uncontrolled infection, other autoimmune disease, pregnancy or lactation that excluded patients. Ten or more counts support this clonotype. TCR beta CDR3 sequences were amplified from RNA transcripts. TCR CDR3 regions were first amplified by RT-PCR with HTBI primers. MiXCR was run by TCRdb on the multiplex PCR reads, yielding one entry per CDR3 protein. This sample carries more than 650,000 distinct CDR3 sequences, 14% of them seen once, and the ten largest clones take around 9.6%. The TCR originated in a woman between 18 and 29 years old with Graves' hyperthyroidism. The specimen was blood.

The CDR3 DNA reads as TGTGCCAGCAGGGGGGTGCTTAACTATGGCTACACCTTC. Protein sequence: CASRGVLNYGYTF. The rearrangement joins TRBV6-1 to TRBJ1-2; perhaps TRBD1 as D (5 bases). The CDR3 runs to 13 residues. Trimming removed 6 bases from V and 1 base from J, with 9 bases in between. Germline V gene data show CDR1 as MNHNS and CDR2 as SASEGT.